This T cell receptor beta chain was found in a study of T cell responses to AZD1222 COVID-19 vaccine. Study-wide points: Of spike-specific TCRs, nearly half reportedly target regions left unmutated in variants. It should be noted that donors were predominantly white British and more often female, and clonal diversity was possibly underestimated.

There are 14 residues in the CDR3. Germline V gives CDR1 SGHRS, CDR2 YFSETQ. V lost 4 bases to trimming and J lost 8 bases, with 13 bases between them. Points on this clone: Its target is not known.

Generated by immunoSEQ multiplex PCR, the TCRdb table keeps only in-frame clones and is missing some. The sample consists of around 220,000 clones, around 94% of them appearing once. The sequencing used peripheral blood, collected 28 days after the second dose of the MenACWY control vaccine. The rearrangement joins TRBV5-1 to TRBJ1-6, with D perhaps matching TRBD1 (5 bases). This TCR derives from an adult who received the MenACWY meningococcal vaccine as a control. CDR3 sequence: CASSNSGYDSPLHF. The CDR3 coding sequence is TGCGCCAGCAGCAACTCAGGGTACGATTCACCCCTCCACTTT.